The source of this TCR beta chain is a study of beta chain features in type 1 diabetes. Worth noting for this clone: Its specificity is not known.

Whole-study results and caveats: When cDNA is sequenced, cells with high TCR expression could be over-represented.

Germline V CDR1 and CDR2: SQVTM, ANQGSEA. V was pared by 7 bases and J by 4 bases, with 17 bases between. This CDR3 region has 13 residues. Every bit of the isolated RNA underwent reverse transcription, so sequencing read expressed TCRB transcripts. The protocol was immunoSEQ multiplex PCR, while the TCRdb copy is restricted to in-frame clones and leaves out a portion. The sample lists 350,000 to 450,000 clones, about 15% occurring once. The sequencing sample was made of naive CD4+ T cells from blood. V and J are TRBV29-1 and TRBJ2-7, with a possible D match to TRBD1 (6 bases). This TCR derives from a woman younger than 30 in good health. Here the CDR3 reads CSAKDSRAYEQYF. The CDR3 DNA follows: TGCAGCGCTAAGGACAGTCGGGCATACGAGCAGTACTTC.